The 19 T cell receptor beta chains reported below all come from one sample, sequenced in a study of blood T cells in healthy people across ages. The authors ran a second PCR of about 6 to 12 cycles using a sample-barcoded 5' primer and a J-beta primer mix. TCRdb re-called the 5' RACE reads through MiXCR, storing one row per CDR3 protein. The table lists 790,000 or so distinct CDR3 sequences, 35% to 50% of them singletons. Sequencing was carried out using blood. The receptors stem from an elderly man in good health.

The chain combines TRBV20-1 with TRBJ2-1; D may be TRBD1 or TRBD2 (5 bases each). Trimming shortened V by 6 bases and J by 4 bases, and 13 bases separated the two germline ends. Germline values: CDR1 DFQATT, CDR2 SNEGSKA (reference sequence). The CDR3 totals 13 residues. DNA for the CDR3: TGCAGTGCGGAGAAGGGGAGTTACAATGAGCAGTTCTTC. Translation gives CSAEKGSYNEQFF.

This clonotype came up a few times. The chain is built from TRBV7-2 and TRBJ2-1; D may be TRBD1 or TRBD2 (6 bases each). The CDR3 is made up of 15 amino acids. Germline CDR1 SGHTA, CDR2 FQGNSA. Trimming left V 6 bases short and J 5 bases short, with 17 bases between. DNA for the CDR3: TGTGCCAGCAGTAAAAAGGGGGGCGGCAACAATGAGCAGTTCTTC. This encodes CASSKKGGGNNEQFF.

The V gene is TRBV4-3, the J gene TRBJ1-5; D not certain. The CDR3 is made up of 15 amino acids. From germline, CDR1 is LGHNA and CDR2 YSLEER. V lost 1 base and J 3 bases, leaving 10 bases between the germline ends. CDR3 in amino acids: CASSQVGGINQPQHF. The CDR3 region has the DNA TGCGCCAGCAGCCAAGTAGGAGGGATCAATCAGCCCCAGCATTTT.

In this sample, this clonotype turned up a few times. The CDR3 coding sequence is TGTGCCTGGAGTGTAAAAGTTAACACTGAAGCTTTCTTT. Translation: CAWSVKVNTEAFF. The chain is built from TRBV30 and TRBJ1-1, with D uncertain. CDR1 and CDR2 (germline): GTSNPN, SVGIG (reference sequence). V was trimmed by 0 bases and J by 2 bases, leaving 7 bases between them. CDR3 length: 13 residues.

This chain links TRBV2 with TRBJ2-5; the D is unclear. The germline V gene has CDR1 SNHLY and CDR2 FYNNEI. The CDR3 extends over 11 amino acids. V dropped 2 bases and J dropped 5 bases, with 3 bases sitting between them. The CDR3 nucleotides read TGTGCCAGCAGTGAACTCGAGACCCAGTACTTC. Its protein product is CASSELETQYF.

This chain links TRBV7-8 with TRBJ2-7; D is possibly TRBD2 (6 bases). The CDR3 has 15 amino acids. Germline V gene lookup returns CDR1 SGHVS and CDR2 FQNEAQ. The ends were cut back, 2 bases at V and 5 bases at J, with 16 bases in the middle. The CDR3 is CASSLTDSGGHEQYF. DNA of the CDR3: TGTGCCAGCAGCTTAACAGATTCCGGGGGACACGAGCAGTACTTC.

The rearrangement links TRBV2 to TRBJ2-1, with TRBD1 identical over 8 bases. This CDR3 is 15 amino acids long. Germline V lookup: CDR1 SNHLY, CDR2 FYNNEI. With V trimmed by 5 bases and J by 8 bases, 11 bases remained unmatched. CDR3 residues: CASSFRTGLVDEQFF. CDR3 nucleotide sequence: TGTGCCAGCAGTTTCCGGACAGGGCTTGTAGATGAGCAGTTCTTC. Filled out from reference TRBV2 and TRBJ2-1, the complete variable domain reads EPEVTQTPSHQVTQMGQEVILRCVPISNHLYFYWYRQILGQKVEFLVSFYNNEISEKSEIFDDQFSVERPDGSNFTLKIRSTKLEDSAMYFCASSFRTGLVDEQFFGPGTRLTVL.

The rearrangement joins TRBV6-5 to TRBJ2-6; 8 positions agree with TRBD1. CDR1 is MNHEY, CDR2 SVGAGI, per germline. The CDR3 is made up of 20 amino acids. With 1 base clipped from V and 0 bases from J, the junction kept 11 bases outside the gene matches. CDR3: CASSYWARDRLLSGANVLTF. CDR3 DNA sequence: TGTGCCAGCAGTTACTGGGCCCGGGACAGGTTACTCTCTGGGGCCAACGTCCTGACTTTC.

The chain carries TRBV7-9 and TRBJ1-1, with a weak D call TRBD1 (5 bases). Germline CDR1 SEHNR, CDR2 FQNEAQ (reference sequence). V was clipped by 5 bases and J by 3 bases, with 16 bases between them. The CDR3 totals 15 residues. The CDR3 spells CASSARVLGDTEAFF. CDR3 bases: TGTGCCAGCAGCGCCAGGGTACTCGGGGACACTGAAGCTTTCTTT.

This chain joins TRBV28 and TRBJ2-5, with D perhaps matching TRBD1 (6 bases). Deletions cut 8 bases from V and 0 bases from J, with 16 bases between. The germline CDR1 and CDR2 sequences are MDHEN and SYDVKM. The CDR3 loop spans 15 amino acids. CDR3 residues: CASGRQEGYQETQYF. The CDR3 DNA sequence: TGTGCCAGCGGGAGACAGGAAGGGTACCAAGAGACCCAGTACTTC.

In its sample, this clonotype was seen many times. The rearrangement joins TRBV29-1 to TRBJ2-1, with D perhaps matching TRBD1 (6 bases). Trimming removed 3 bases at V and 7 bases at J, with 10 bases between. Germline values: CDR1 SQVTM, CDR2 ANQGSEA. The CDR3 contains 12 residues. CDR3 protein: CSVEDSYNEQFF. Here the CDR3 DNA reads TGCAGCGTTGAGGACAGTTATAATGAGCAGTTCTTC.

V usage is TRBV28 and J usage is TRBJ2-7; D might be TRBD1 or TRBD2, each matching 5 bases. There are 14 residues in the CDR3. V was clipped by 6 bases and J by 7 bases, with 19 bases between them. CDR1 is MDHEN and CDR2 is SYDVKM in the germline V gene. CDR3 protein: CASRRARDRREQYF. In DNA, the CDR3 is TGTGCCAGCAGACGTGCCCGGGACCGGCGAGAGCAGTACTTC.

The chain joins TRBV3-1 to TRBJ2-7, with D hard to call. This CDR3 spans 12 amino acids. Trimming took 1 base from V and 3 from J, leaving 4 bases between them. Germline CDR1 reads LGHDT; CDR2 reads YNNKEL (reference sequence). CDR3 sequence: CASSQVIYEQYF. The CDR3 region has the DNA TGTGCCAGCAGCCAAGTGATCTACGAGCAGTACTTC.

V is TRBV12-3 or TRBV12-4 and J is TRBJ2-3; D gene uncertain. This CDR3 region has 13 residues. V gave up 7 bases and J gave up 0 bases, with 8 bases separating them. CDR3 in amino acids: CASKKASTDTQYF. The CDR3 nucleotides are TGTGCCAGCAAAAAAGCTAGCACAGATACGCAGTATTTT.

The CDR3 bases are TGTGCCAGTAAATTGTACCCGGGGGCGGGTACAGATACGCAGTATTTT. It yields the protein CASKLYPGAGTDTQYF. J is TRBJ2-3 and V is TRBV19; D could derive from TRBD1 or TRBD2 (6 bases each). V was trimmed by 7 bases and J by 3 bases, leaving 20 bases between them. The germline V gene encodes CDR1 LNHDA and CDR2 SQIVND (reference sequence). The CDR3 runs to 16 residues.

The rearrangement links TRBV4-3 to TRBJ2-1; D not certain. Germline CDR1 LGHNA, CDR2 YSLEER. The CDR3 sequence is 15 residues long. The V and J ends lost 1 base and 9 bases respectively, with 16 bases between them. DNA of the CDR3: TGCGCCAGCAGCCAAGTGGACCGCCGTTGGGGTGAGCAGTTCTTC. Its translation is CASSQVDRRWGEQFF.

V and J are TRBV7-2 and TRBJ2-3; D is unresolved. V lost 5 bases, J lost 1 base, and 10 bases lay in between. This CDR3 has 14 residues. Germline loops: CDR1 SGHTA, CDR2 FQGNSA. The CDR3 spells CASSKEAGTDTQYF. The CDR3 DNA follows: TGTGCCAGCAGCAAAGAAGCAGGCACAGATACGCAGTATTTT.

This rearrangement joins TRBV2 to TRBJ2-1, with 14 bases identical to TRBD2. The ends lost 4 bases at V and 9 bases at J; junction bases unmatched: 5. This CDR3 comprises 15 residues. Germline lookup yields CDR1 SNHLY and CDR2 FYNNEI. CDR3 nucleotides: TGTGCCAGCAGTGGACTAGCGGGAGGGCTCAGTGAGCAGTTCTTC. Protein: CASSGLAGGLSEQFF.

This clonotype showed up just once. J is TRBJ2-3 and V is TRBV7-3; D is possibly TRBD2 (5 bases). CDR3 length: 16 residues. Germline CDR1 SGHTA, CDR2 FQGTGA. V lost 5 bases and J lost 0, with 15 bases in between. The CDR3: CASSLDCSASTDTQYF. CDR3 nucleotides: TGTGCCAGCAGCCTCGACTGTAGCGCGAGCACAGATACGCAGTATTTT.